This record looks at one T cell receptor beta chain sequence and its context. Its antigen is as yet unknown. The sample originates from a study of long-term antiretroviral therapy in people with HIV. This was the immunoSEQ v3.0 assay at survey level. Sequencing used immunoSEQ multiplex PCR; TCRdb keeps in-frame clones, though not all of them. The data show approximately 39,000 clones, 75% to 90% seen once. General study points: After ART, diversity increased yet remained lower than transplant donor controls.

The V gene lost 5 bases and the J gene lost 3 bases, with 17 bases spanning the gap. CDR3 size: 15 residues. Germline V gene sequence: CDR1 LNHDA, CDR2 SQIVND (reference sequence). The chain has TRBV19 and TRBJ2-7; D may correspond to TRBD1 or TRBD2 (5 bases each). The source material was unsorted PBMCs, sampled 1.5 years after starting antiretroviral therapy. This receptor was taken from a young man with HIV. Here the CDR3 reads CASSPGDRTLYEQYF. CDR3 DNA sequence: TGTGCCAGTAGTCCCGGGGACCGTACCCTCTACGAGCAGTACTTC.